This T cell receptor (beta chain) stems from a study of T cell responses to AZD1222 COVID-19 vaccine. Trimming removed 4 bases from V and 7 bases from J; junction bases left unmatched: 12. The CDR3 runs to 15 residues. In germline, CDR1 is SGHNT, CDR2 YENEEA. Clones were read by immunoSEQ multiplex PCR, and TCRdb kept only the in-frame ones, dropping some. The sample holds 150,000 or so clones, 91% seen once. Sequenced material: peripheral blood, taken 28 days after the second AZD1222 dose. The receptor comes from an adult who received the AZD1222 COVID-19 vaccine. The chain carries TRBV11-3 and TRBJ2-7; 8 bases fit TRBD2. The CDR3 sequence is CASSYTSAGGREQYF. The CDR3 bases are TGTGCCAGCAGCTACACGAGCGCGGGAGGTCGAGAGCAGTACTTC. Combining the CDR3 with reference TRBV11-3 and TRBJ2-7 gives the whole variable domain EAGVVQSPRYKIIEKKQPVAFWCNPISGHNTLYWYLQNLGQGPELLIRYENEEAVDDSQLPKDRFSAERLKGVDSTLKIQPAELGDSAVYLCASSYTSAGGREQYFGPGTRLTVT.